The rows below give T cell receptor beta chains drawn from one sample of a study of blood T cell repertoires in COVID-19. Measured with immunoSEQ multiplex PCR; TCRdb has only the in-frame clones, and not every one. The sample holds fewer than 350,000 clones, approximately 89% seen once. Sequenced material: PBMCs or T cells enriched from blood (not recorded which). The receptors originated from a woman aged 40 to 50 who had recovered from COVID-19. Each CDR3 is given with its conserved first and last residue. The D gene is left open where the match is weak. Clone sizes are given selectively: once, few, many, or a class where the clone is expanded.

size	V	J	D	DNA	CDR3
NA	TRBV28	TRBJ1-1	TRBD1	TGTGCCAGCAGTCAGAGGACAGGGGCCACTGAAGCTTTCTTT	CASSQRTGATEAFF
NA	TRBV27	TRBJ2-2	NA	TGTGCCAGCATCAAAGAGATGAACACCGGGGAGCTGTTTTTT	CASIKEMNTGELFF
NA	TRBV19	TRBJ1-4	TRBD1	TGTGCCAGTAGTTCGTTTGCCGGGACAGGGACTAATGAAAAACTGTTTTTT	CASSSFAGTGTNEKLFF
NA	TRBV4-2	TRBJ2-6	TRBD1	TGTGCCAGCAGCCCGTCGGGTCAGGGGGCTCCCTCTGGGGCCAACGTCCTGACTTTC	CASSPSGQGAPSGANVLTF
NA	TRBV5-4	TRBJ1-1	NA	TGTGCCAGCAGCCAACTGCAGGAAGTGAACACTGAAGCTTTCTTT	CASSQLQEVNTEAFF
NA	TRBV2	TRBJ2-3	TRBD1	TGTGCCAGCAGAGCCAACACAGGGGGCAGTTTTTCAGATACGCAGTATTTT	CASRANTGGSFSDTQYF
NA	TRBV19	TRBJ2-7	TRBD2	TGTGCCAGTAGCCCCACTTGGGCCACTAGCGGGAGGGTAAACGAGCAGTACTTC	CASSPTWATSGRVNEQYF
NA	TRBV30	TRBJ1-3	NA	TGTGCGACGACAGTCCCCTCTGGAAACACCATATATTTT	CATTVPSGNTIYF
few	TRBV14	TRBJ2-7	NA	TGTGCCAGCAGCCATTATCGGGGGGCGCTTGGCGAGCAGTACTTC	CASSHYRGALGEQYF
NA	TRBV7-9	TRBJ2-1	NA	TGTGCCAGCAGCTTAGGATTCGTTCGCGGCTACAATGAGCAGTTCTTC	CASSLGFVRGYNEQFF
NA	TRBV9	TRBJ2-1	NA	TGTGCCAGCAGCGGCCCGACCCTATTTAGGGGGCAGTTCTTC	CASSGPTLFRGQFF